One sample yielded the 9 T cell receptor beta chains listed below, sequenced in a study of cytomegalovirus exposure and HLA in healthy donors. Primers included in the PCR were 60 Vbeta and 13 Jbeta primers. Data came from immunoSEQ multiplex PCR; TCRdb stores just in-frame clones and leaves some out. The profile shows roughly 110,000 clones, around 72% of them singletons. What was sequenced was PBMCs. The receptor source for this set is a middle-aged woman in good health and CMV-seropositive.

J is TRBJ1-3 and V is TRBV4-2; D is unclear. Trimming took off 4 bases at V and 4 bases at J, with 5 bases between the two ends. Germline CDR1 and CDR2: LGHNA and YNFKEQ. This CDR3 is built from 12 residues. CDR3 sequence: CASSLTGNTIYF. As DNA, the CDR3 is TGTGCCAGCAGCCTAACAGGAAACACCATATATTTT.

The chain has TRBV30 and TRBJ1-2; 10 bases align to TRBD1. The trim removed 5 bases at V and 7 bases at J, leaving 19 bases unmatched. Germline loops: CDR1 GTSNPN, CDR2 SVGIG (reference sequence). The CDR3 length is 17 residues. The CDR3 is CAWGIYPFGTGESGYTF. The CDR3 bases are TGTGCCTGGGGGATTTACCCCTTCGGGACAGGGGAGAGTGGCTACACCTTC. Full variable domain (remainder filled in from reference TRBV30 and TRBJ1-2): SQTIHQWPATLVQPVGSPLSLECTVEGTSNPNLYWYRQAAGRGLQLLFYSVGIGQISSEVPQNLSASRPQDRQFILSSKKLLLSDSGFYLCAWGIYPFGTGESGYTFGSGTRLTVV.

This sequence joins TRBV5-1 and TRBJ2-2; 7 bases match TRBD1. The CDR3 has 16 residues. Germline-derived CDR1 and CDR2 are SGHRS and YFSETQ. Losses at the gene ends were 4 bases for V and 0 bases for J; bases not matched to a gene: 6. CDR3 in amino acids: CASSRGDSANTGELFF. CDR3 in DNA: TGCGCCAGCAGCCGAGGGGACAGCGCGAACACCGGGGAGCTGTTTTTT.

The genes are TRBV5-1 and TRBJ1-6, with 7 bases fitting TRBD1. V lost 4 bases and J lost 6; bases outside the gene matches: 10. Germline CDR1 reads SGHRS; CDR2 reads YFSETQ. The CDR3 totals 16 residues. The CDR3 DNA follows: TGCGCCAGCAGCCTGGGCCCAGGGGGAAGTAATTCACCCCTCCACTTT. Protein product: CASSLGPGGSNSPLHF.

This CDR3 is CASSSRAGTGELFF. DNA of the CDR3: TGTGCCAGCAGCTCGCGGGCTGGTACCGGGGAGCTGTTTTTT. The rearrangement uses TRBV7-2 and TRBJ2-2, with D maybe TRBD2 (5 bases). The V gene's germline CDR1 is SGHTA and CDR2 FQGNSA. The CDR3 length is 14 residues. Trimming cost V 4 bases and J 5 bases, with 11 bases left between them.

This clone was recorded once. This rearrangement joins TRBV6-1 to TRBJ2-7; tentatively, D is TRBD2 (5 bases). The CDR3 spans 15 residues. V was clipped by 0 bases and J by 2 bases, with 11 bases between them. The V gene's germline CDR1 is MNHNS and CDR2 SASEGT. The CDR3 region has the DNA TGTGCCAGCAGTGAAGCGCTCAGCGGTCCCTACGAGCAGTACTTC. The encoded protein is CASSEALSGPYEQYF.

Notes on this clone: Likely a read error: the CDR3 ends without its conserved phenylalanine or tryptophan. The rearrangement uses TRBV29-1 and TRBJ2-3, with no clear D. Germline CDR1 is SQVTM and CDR2 is ANQGSEA. This CDR3 region has 10 residues. V was pared by 7 bases and J by 4 bases, with 6 bases between. CDR3 bases: TGCAGCGCAGGATCAGATACGCAGTATGTT. Amino acid sequence: CSAGSDTQYV.

The rearrangement links TRBV7-9 to TRBJ1-3; no clear D. Trimming removed 5 bases from V and 4 bases from J, with 6 bases in between. This CDR3 comprises 12 residues. Germline CDR1 and CDR2: SEHNR and FQNEAQ (reference sequence). In DNA form, the CDR3 reads TGTGCCAGCAGCCTCCCCGGAAACACCATATATTTT. It specifies CASSLPGNTIYF.

The V gene is TRBV29-1, the J gene TRBJ1-1, with D possibly being TRBD1 (6 bases). CDR1 and CDR2 (germline): SQVTM, ANQGSEA. The V gene lost 6 bases and the J gene lost 1 base, with 12 bases spanning the gap. The CDR3 totals 13 residues. The CDR3 nucleotides are TGCAGCGTCGGTGGGGGGGCGAACACTGAAGCTTTCTTT. Translating it yields CSVGGGANTEAFF.